The 2 T cell receptor beta chains below all came from one sample that was sequenced in a study of blood T cells in healthy people across ages. A second PCR, run for about 6 to 11 cycles, used a sample-barcoded 5' primer plus a J-beta primer mix. MiXCR, applied by TCRdb to the 5' RACE reads, yields one record per CDR3 protein. This sample has over 1,300,000 distinct CDR3 sequences, with 59% found just once. The sequenced material came from blood. These receptors were obtained from a young man in good health.

The chain carries TRBV5-5 and TRBJ2-1; D may be TRBD1 or TRBD2 (5 bases each). V was clipped by 2 bases and J by 2 bases, with 17 bases between them. Looked up from germline, CDR1 is SGHKS and CDR2 is YYEKEE (reference sequence). CDR3 length: 17 amino acids. The CDR3, as DNA: TGTGCCAGCAGCTTTCGTTCGGGACCGTCCGCCTACAATGAGCAGTTCTTC. Translating gives CASSFRSGPSAYNEQFF.

The rearrangement uses TRBV28 and TRBJ2-3; 11 positions match TRBD1. CDR3 length: 16 amino acids. V gave up 2 bases and J gave up 5 bases; unmatched junction bases: 6. Germline CDR1 and CDR2: MDHEN and SYDVKM. CDR3 sequence: CASSLGVDRGLDTQYF. The CDR3 DNA is TGTGCCAGCAGTTTAGGTGTGGACAGGGGGCTAGATACGCAGTATTTT.